This is a list of T cell receptor beta chains from one sample in a study of cytomegalovirus exposure and HLA in healthy donors. Repertoires were generated with immunoSEQ multiplex PCR, while TCRdb's copy carries only in-frame clones and drops some. The repertoire holds 120,000 to 150,000 clones, over 65% seen once, with around 3% in the top ten. The source material was PBMCs. Receptors were obtained from a middle-aged man in good health and CMV-seropositive. CDR3s include the opening cysteine and the closing phenylalanine or tryptophan. A D gene is named only where the DNA matches it firmly. Size values are once, few and many counts, or a class for expanded clones, and some rows have none.

CDR3 length	V gene	D gene	J gene	clone size	CDR3 protein	CDR3 DNA
15	TRBV5-6	-	TRBJ1-5	few	CASSLWQISNQPQHF	TGTGCCAGCAGCTTGTGGCAGATTAGCAATCAGCCCCAGCATTTT
14	TRBV18	-	TRBJ2-7	once	CASSASKGRYEQYF	TGTGCCAGCTCAGCGAGTAAGGGGCGTTACGAGCAGTACTTC
14	TRBV6-1	-	TRBJ2-1	-	CASTRLPSYNEQFF	TGTGCCAGCACCAGGCTACCCAGCTACAATGAGCAGTTCTTC
19	TRBV18	TRBD2	TRBJ2-1	-	CASSPLAGERKRSYNEQFF	TGTGCCAGCTCACCCCTAGCGGGAGAACGGAAGAGGTCCTACAATGAGCAGTTCTTC
16	TRBV27	TRBD1	TRBJ2-7	-	CASSPGRAGGLYEQYF	TGTGCCAGCAGTCCTGGAAGGGCAGGGGGTCTCTACGAGCAGTACTTC
15	TRBV27	TRBD2	TRBJ2-7	-	CASSPGLELDDEQYF	TGTGCCAGCAGCCCCGGACTAGAACTGGACGACGAGCAGTACTTC
13	TRBV7-7	-	TRBJ1-1	few	CASSSGRNTEAFF	TGTGCCAGCAGTTCAGGGCGGAACACTGAAGCTTTCTTT
14	TRBV4-3	-	TRBJ2-2	few	CASSLARATGELFF	TGCGCCAGCAGCCTTGCTAGAGCGACCGGGGAGCTGTTTTTT
12	TRBV6-1	TRBD1	TRBJ2-3	-	CASRDRGDTQYF	TGTGCCAGCAGAGACAGGGGGGATACGCAGTATTTT
14	TRBV6-6	TRBD1	TRBJ1-3	few	CASSFLDRDNTIYF	TGTGCCAGCAGTTTCCTCGACAGGGACAACACCATATATTTT
13	TRBV19	TRBD1	TRBJ2-7	-	CASSIQGANEQYF	TGTGCCAGTTCCATCCAGGGGGCCAACGAGCAGTACTTC
15	TRBV2	-	TRBJ1-5	-	CASCRVLTSNQPQHF	TGTGCCAGCTGCAGGGTTTTGACAAGCAATCAGCCCCAGCATTTT
14	TRBV27	-	TRBJ2-1	-	CASSSPPRVEEQFF	TGTGCCAGCAGTTCCCCCCCGAGGGTGGAGGAGCAGTTCTTC
13	TRBV4-1	TRBD1	TRBJ2-7	-	CASSPGQGDEQYF	TGCGCCAGCAGCCCGGGACAGGGCGACGAGCAGTACTTC
13	TRBV11-3	-	TRBJ2-7	-	CASSFTRVEEQYF	TGTGCCAGCAGCTTTACACGGGTGGAGGAGCAGTACTTC
15	TRBV6-5	-	TRBJ2-7	once	CASSYSASSSYEQYF	TGTGCCAGCAGTTACTCAGCTAGCAGCTCCTACGAGCAGTACTTC
13	TRBV11-3	-	TRBJ2-5	-	CASSLKGASEQYF	TGTGCCAGCAGCTTAAAGGGAGCGAGTGAGCAGTACTTC
15	TRBV7-9	-	TRBJ2-6	-	CSSSSAGTGANVLTF	TGTTCCAGCAGCTCCGCGGGGACTGGGGCCAACGTCCTGACTTTC
14	TRBV7-3	-	TRBJ2-3	-	CASSLNPDTDTQYF	TGTGCCAGCAGCTTAAATCCAGACACAGATACGCAGTATTTT
13	TRBV7-9	-	TRBJ2-7	few	CASSLAGGDEQYF	TGTGCCAGCAGCTTAGCGGGAGGTGACGAGCAGTACTTC
13	TRBV19	-	TRBJ1-2	-	CASSMRNSYGYTF	TGTGCCAGTAGTATGAGAAACAGTTATGGCTACACCTTC
15	TRBV6-1	TRBD1	TRBJ2-3	-	CASSGWTGTTDTQYF	TGTGCCAGCAGTGGGTGGACAGGGACCACAGATACGCAGTATTTT
16	TRBV7-6	TRBD2	TRBJ2-3	-	CASSLGVAGGADTQYF	TGTGCCAGCAGCTTAGGAGTAGCGGGAGGGGCAGATACGCAGTATTTT
15	TRBV10-3	-	TRBJ2-2	-	CAIGGSTLNTGELFF	TGTGCCATCGGGGGCAGTACGCTGAACACCGGGGAGCTGTTTTTT